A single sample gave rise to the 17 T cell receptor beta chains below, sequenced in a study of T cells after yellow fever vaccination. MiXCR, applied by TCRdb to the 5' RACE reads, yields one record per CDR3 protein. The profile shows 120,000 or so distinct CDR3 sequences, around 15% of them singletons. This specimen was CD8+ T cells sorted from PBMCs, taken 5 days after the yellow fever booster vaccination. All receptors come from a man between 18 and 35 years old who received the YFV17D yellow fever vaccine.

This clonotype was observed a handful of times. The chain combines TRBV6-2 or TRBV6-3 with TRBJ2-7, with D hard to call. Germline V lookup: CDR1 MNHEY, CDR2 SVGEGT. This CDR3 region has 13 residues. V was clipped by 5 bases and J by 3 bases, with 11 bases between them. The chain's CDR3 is CASSRLQNYEQYV. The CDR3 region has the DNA TGTGCCAGCAGTCGCCTACAGAACTACGAGCAGTACGTC.

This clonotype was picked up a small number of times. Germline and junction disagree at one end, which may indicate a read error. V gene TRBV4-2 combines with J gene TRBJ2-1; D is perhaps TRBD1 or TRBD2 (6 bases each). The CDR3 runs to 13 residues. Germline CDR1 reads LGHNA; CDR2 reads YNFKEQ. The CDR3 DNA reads TGTGCCAGCACCCAAGGGGGGCCAAGTGAGCAGTTCTTC. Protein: CASTQGGPSEQFF.

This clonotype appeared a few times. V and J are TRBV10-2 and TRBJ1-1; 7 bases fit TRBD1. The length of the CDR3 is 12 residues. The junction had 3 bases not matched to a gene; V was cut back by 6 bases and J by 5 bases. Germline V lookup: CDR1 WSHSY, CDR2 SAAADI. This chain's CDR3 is CASRETGTEAFF. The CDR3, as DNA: TGCGCCAGCAGAGAGACAGGGACTGAAGCTTTCTTT.

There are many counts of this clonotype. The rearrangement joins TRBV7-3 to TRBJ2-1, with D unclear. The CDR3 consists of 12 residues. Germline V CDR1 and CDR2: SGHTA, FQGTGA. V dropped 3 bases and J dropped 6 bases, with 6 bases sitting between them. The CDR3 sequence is CASSFLFNEQFF. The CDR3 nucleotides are TGTGCCAGCAGCTTTCTTTTCAATGAGCAGTTCTTC. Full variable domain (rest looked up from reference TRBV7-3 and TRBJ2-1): GAGVSQTPSNKVTEKGKYVELRCDPISGHTALYWYRQSLGQGPEFLIYFQGTGAADDSGLPNDRFFAVRPEGSVSTLKIQRTERGDSAVYLCASSFLFNEQFFGPGTRLTVL.

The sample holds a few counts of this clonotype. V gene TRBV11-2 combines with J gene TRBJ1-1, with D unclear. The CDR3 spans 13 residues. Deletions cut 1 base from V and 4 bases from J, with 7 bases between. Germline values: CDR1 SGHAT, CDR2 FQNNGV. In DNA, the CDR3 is TGTGCCAGCAGCTTAGTGTCGGGCACTGAAGCTTTCTTT. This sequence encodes CASSLVSGTEAFF. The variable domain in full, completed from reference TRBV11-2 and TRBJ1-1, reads EAGVAQSPRYKIIEKRQSVAFWCNPISGHATLYWYQQILGQGPKLLIQFQNNGVVDDSQLPKDRFSAERLKGVDSTLKIQPAKLEDSAVYLCASSLVSGTEAFFGQGTRLTVV.

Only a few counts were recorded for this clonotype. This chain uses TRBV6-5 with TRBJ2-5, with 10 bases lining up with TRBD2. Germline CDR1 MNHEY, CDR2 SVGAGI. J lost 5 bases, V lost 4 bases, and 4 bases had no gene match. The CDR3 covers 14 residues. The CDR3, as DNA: TGTGCCAGCAGTTTGGGACTAGCGATGGAGACCCAGTACTTC. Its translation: CASSLGLAMETQYF.

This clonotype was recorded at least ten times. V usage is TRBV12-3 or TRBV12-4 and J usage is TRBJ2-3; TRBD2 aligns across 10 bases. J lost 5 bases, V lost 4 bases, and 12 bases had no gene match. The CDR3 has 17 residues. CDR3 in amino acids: CASSYVLAGGSGDTQYF. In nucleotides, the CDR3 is TGTGCCAGCAGTTACGTTTTAGCGGGGGGCTCGGGAGATACGCAGTATTTT.

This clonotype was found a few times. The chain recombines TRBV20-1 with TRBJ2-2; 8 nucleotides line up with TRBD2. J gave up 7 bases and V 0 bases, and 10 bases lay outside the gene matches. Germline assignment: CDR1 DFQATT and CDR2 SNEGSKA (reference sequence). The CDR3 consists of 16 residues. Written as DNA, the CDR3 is TGCAGTGCTAGAGACGGTAGCGAGCGGGGGCTCGGGGAGCTGTTTTTT. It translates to CSARDGSERGLGELFF.

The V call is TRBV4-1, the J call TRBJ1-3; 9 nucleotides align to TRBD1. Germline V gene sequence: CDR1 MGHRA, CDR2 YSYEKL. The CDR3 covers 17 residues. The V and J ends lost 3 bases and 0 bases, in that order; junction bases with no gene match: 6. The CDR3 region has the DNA TGCGCCAGCAGCCAGAGGACAGGGGAATTCTCTGGAAACACCATATATTTT. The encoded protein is CASSQRTGEFSGNTIYF.

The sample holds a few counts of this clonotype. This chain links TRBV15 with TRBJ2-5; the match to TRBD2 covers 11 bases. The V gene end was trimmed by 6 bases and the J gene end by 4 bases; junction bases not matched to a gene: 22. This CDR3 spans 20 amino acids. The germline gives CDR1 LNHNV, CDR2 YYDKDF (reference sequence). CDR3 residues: CATSTPIPASGGPGSETQYF. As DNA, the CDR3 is TGTGCCACCAGTACCCCCATCCCGGCTAGCGGGGGGCCGGGGTCAGAGACCCAGTACTTC.

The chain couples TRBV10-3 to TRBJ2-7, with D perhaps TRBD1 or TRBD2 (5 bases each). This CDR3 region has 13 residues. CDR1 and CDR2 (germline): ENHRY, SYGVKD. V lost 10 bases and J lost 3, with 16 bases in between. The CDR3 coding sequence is TGTGCCACCCGTGACAGCGGCGTCTACGAGCAGTACGTC. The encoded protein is CATRDSGVYEQYV.

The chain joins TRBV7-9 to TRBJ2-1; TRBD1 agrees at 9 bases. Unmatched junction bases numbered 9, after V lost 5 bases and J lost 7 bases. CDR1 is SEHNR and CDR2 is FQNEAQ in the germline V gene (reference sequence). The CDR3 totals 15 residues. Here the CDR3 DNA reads TGTGCCAGCAGCCCAGGGGGGACAGGGCCAAATGAGCAGTTCTTC. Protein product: CASSPGGTGPNEQFF.

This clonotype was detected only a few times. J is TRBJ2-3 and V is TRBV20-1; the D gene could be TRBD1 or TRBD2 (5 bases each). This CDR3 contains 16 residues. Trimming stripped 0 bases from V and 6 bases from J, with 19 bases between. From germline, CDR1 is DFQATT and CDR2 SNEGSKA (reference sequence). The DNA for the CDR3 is TGCAGTGCTAGAGATTGGGGGATGGAGGTTTCCGATACGCAGTATTTT. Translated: CSARDWGMEVSDTQYF.

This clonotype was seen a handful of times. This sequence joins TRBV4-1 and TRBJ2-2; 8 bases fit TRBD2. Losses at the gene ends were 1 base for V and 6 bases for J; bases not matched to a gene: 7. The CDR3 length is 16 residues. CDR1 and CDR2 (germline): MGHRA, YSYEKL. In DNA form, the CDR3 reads TGCGCCAGCAGCCAAGGGGGACTAGGAGGGGCCGGGGAGCTGTTTTTT. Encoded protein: CASSQGGLGGAGELFF.

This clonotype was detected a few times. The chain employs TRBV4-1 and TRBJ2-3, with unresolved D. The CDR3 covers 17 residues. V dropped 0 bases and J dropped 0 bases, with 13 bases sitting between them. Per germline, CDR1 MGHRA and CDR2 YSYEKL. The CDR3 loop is CASSQDPAGTSTDTQYF. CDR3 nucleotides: TGCGCCAGCAGCCAAGATCCGGCAGGAACAAGCACAGATACGCAGTATTTT.

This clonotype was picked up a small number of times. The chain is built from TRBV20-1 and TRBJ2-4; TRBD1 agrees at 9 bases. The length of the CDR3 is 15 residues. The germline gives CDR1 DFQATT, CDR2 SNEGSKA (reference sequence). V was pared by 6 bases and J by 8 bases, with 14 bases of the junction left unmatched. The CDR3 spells CSATTGTGLSDIQYF. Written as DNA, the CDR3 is TGCAGTGCAACTACCGGGACAGGGCTTAGTGACATTCAGTACTTC.

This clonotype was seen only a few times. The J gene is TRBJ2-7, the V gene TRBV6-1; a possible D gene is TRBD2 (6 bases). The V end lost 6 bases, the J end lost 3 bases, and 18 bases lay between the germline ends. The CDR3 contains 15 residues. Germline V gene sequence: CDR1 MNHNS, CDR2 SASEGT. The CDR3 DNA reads TGTGCCAGCAGGGCGGGACTGGCGACCGTCTACGAGCAGTACTTC. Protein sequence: CASRAGLATVYEQYF.